This entry describes one TCR beta chain. This clone was detected once. The antigen it binds to is not known. No per-base quality is available; no much larger clone lies one base away. This sample stems from a study of T cell responses to AZD1222 COVID-19 vaccine (dated by TCRdb to 2020 to 2023). At the level of the whole study: Because spike-specific TCR depth and breadth did not differ between the two schedules, AZD1222 recipients who got a second dose at roughly 4 weeks were pooled with those who got a second dose at roughly 12 weeks. A total of 233 trial participants underwent TCR sequencing, of whom 200 to 220 received two doses of AZD1222 and some 25 received two doses of the MenACWY control vaccine. Enrollment into the trials was organized by age into subgroups of 18-55, 56-69 and 70-plus years, and those subgroups contained roughly 150, 30 and 60 TCR-sequenced participants, respectively.

In the paper's terms, the time point label means: baseline before first vaccination. The vaccinee samples were drawn from two UK trials, COV001 and COV002, one of which was a single-blind randomized controlled phase 2/3 trial testing AZD1222 (ChAdOx1 nCoV-19) in healthy adults. For TCRbeta chain sequencing, PBMC samples were collected from trial participants at day 0 and at day 28 after the second dose. The CDR3 regions of human TCRbeta chains were analyzed by immunosequencing. Per the original workflow: Repertoire TCRs were checked for matches against a reference library of SARS-CoV-2-specific TCRs that had been generated using the MIRA antigen-specificity platform. Breadth was defined as the fraction of unique TCRs that were SARS-CoV-2-associated, and depth was defined as the fraction of total T cells that were SARS-CoV-2-associated. Using the MIRA data, each spike-specific TCR was assigned both to the spike region to which the TCR was reactive and to a CD4 or CD8 class. Log10-transformed breadth and depth values were compared by one-way ANOVA with Sidak's multiple comparisons tests. This immuneACCESS table, as held by TCRdb, lists in-frame sequences with V and J called but not all clones. Of the missing ones, under half trace to an unresolved V gene in checked studies; the others have no known cause. V, J and clone size are taken as reported in that table, and D and trimming were inferred from the DNA itself. In this sample the table shows 150,000 to 200,000 clones, roughly nine tenths of which occur a single time. The ten largest clonotypes hold approximately 6.9% of the sample.

Clipping removes 6 bases from V and 7 bases from J, with 10 as the unmatched junction base count. The germline V gene yields MDHEN for CDR1 and SYDVKM for CDR2. The CDR3 covers 15 residues, taking in both the cysteine and the phenylalanine. Just the 45-base CDR3 DNA is kept, in frame starting at base 1. Study-level results and caveats: Vaccine-associated CD4 TCRs spanned the whole spike protein, with dominant responses in regions 160-218 and 743-854. Participants were mostly white British, with more females than males. The authors suggested clonal diversity may have been underestimated. Because no day 14 peak-response samples were available, repertoires were characterized only after the peak T cell response. Epitopes outside the regions mutated in the B.1.351 and B.1.1.7 variants were reportedly recognized by nearly half of the unique spike-specific TCRs. A significant rise in spike-specific TCR breadth and depth was observed after two AZD1222 doses relative to day 0 and relative to MenACWY recipients. Conclusions about previously exposed vaccinees were limited because only a handful of AZD1222 recipients were SARS-CoV-2 seropositive at baseline. The 56-69-year group was small, and its depth increase did not reach significance, likely because of low power.

The clonotype was recovered from an adult in good health. The chain is made from TRBV28 and TRBJ2-3; the junction holds 10 bases that match TRBD2. This material consisted of peripheral blood, taken on day 0 of AZD1222 vaccination. The CDR3: CASSPAGGRLYTQYF. The nucleotide sequence is given as TGTGCCAGCAGCCCAGCGGGGGGGAGGTTGTATACGCAGTATTTT.